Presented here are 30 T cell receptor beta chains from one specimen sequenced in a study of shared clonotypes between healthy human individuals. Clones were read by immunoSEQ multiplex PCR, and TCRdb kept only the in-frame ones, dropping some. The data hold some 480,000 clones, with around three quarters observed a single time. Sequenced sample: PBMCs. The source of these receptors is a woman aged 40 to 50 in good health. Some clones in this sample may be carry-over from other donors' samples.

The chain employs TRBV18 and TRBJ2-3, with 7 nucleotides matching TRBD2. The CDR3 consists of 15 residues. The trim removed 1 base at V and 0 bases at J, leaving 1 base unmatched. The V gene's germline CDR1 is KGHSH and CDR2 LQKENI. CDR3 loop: CASSPLGGSTDTQYF. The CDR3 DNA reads TGTGCCAGCTCACCACTCGGGGGGAGCACAGATACGCAGTATTTT.

In DNA form, the CDR3 reads TGCGCCAGCAGCTTGATCCCGGGAGGGTCAAAGACCCAGTACTTC. The encoded protein is CASSLIPGGSKTQYF. This chain connects TRBV5-1 to TRBJ2-5; TRBD2 matches 8 bases. V lost 1 base to trimming and J lost 6 bases; unmatched junction nucleotides: 8. This CDR3 has 15 residues. Germline CDR1 and CDR2: SGHRS and YFSETQ. The entire variable domain, with the rest obtained from reference TRBV5-1 and TRBJ2-5, is as follows: KAGVTQTPRYLIKTRGQQVTLSCSPISGHRSVSWYQQTPGQGLQFLFEYFSETQRNKGNFPGRFSGRQFSNSRSEMNVSTLELGDSALYLCASSLIPGGSKTQYFGPGTRLLVL.

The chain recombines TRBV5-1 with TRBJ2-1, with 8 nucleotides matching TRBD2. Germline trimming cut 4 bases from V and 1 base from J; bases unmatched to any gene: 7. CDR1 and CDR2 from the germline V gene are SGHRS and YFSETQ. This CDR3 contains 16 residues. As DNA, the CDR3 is TGCGCCAGCAGCCCGACCCCTAGCGGGTCCTACAATGAGCAGTTCTTC. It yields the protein CASSPTPSGSYNEQFF.

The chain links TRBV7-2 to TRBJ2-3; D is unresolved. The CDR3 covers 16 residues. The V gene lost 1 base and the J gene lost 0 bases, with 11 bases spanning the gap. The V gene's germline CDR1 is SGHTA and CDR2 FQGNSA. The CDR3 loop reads CASSLEAQPSTDTQYF. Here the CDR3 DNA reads TGTGCCAGCAGCTTAGAGGCACAGCCTAGCACAGATACGCAGTATTTT. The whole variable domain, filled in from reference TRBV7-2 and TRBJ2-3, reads GAGVSQSPSNKVTEKGKDVELRCDPISGHTALYWYRQSLGQGLEFLIYFQGNSAPDKSGLPSDRFSAERTGGSVSTLTIQRTQQEDSAVYLCASSLEAQPSTDTQYFGPGTRLTVL.

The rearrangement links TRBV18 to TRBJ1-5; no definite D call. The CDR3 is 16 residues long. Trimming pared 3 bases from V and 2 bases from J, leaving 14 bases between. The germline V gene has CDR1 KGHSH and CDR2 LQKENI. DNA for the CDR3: TGTGCCAGCTCACCCGCGGCGAAGGTTCGCAATCAGCCCCAGCATTTT. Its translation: CASSPAAKVRNQPQHF.

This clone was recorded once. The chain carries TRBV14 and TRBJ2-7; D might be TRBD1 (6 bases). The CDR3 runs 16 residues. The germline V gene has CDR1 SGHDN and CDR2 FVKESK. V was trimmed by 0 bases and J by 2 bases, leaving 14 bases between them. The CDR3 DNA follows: TGTGCCAGCAGCCAAGACAGGGGCCTGCCCCCCTACGAGCAGTACTTC. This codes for CASSQDRGLPPYEQYF.

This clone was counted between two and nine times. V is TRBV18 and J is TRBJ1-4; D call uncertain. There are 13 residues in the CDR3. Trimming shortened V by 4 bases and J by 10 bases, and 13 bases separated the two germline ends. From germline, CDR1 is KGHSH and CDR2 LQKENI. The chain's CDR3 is CASSQPPMGKLFF. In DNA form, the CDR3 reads TGTGCCAGCTCACAACCACCGATGGGAAAACTGTTTTTT.

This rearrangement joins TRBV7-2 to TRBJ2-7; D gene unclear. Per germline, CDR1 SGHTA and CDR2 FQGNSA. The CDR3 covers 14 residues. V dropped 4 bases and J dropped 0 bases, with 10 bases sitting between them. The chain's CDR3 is CASSSQASSYEQYF. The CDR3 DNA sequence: TGTGCCAGCAGCTCTCAGGCTAGCTCCTACGAGCAGTACTTC.

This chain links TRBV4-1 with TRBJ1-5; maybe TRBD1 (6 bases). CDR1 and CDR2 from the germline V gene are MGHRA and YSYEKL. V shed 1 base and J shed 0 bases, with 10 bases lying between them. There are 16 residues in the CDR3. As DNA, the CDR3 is TGCGCCAGCAGCCAAGTGGTCAGGGGTAGCAATCAGCCCCAGCATTTT. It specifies CASSQVVRGSNQPQHF.

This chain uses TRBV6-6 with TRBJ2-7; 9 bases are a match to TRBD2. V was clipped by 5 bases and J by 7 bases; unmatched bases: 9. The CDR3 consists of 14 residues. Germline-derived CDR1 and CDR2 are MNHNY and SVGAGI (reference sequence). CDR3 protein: CASSPAGGLGEQYF. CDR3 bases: TGTGCCAGCAGTCCAGCGGGAGGTCTTGGAGAGCAGTACTTC.

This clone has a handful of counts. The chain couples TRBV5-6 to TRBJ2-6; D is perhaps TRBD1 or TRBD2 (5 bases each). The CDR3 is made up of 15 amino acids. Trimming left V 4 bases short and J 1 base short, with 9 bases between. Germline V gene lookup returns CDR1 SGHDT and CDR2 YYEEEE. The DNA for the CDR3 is TGTGCCAGCAGCCCGGGACGGTCTGGGGCCAACGTCCTGACTTTC. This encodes CASSPGRSGANVLTF.

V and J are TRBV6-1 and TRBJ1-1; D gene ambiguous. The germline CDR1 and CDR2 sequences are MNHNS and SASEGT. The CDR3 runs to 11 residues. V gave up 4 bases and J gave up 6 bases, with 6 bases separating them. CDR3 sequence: CASSVLAEAFF. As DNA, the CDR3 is TGTGCCAGCAGTGTGTTGGCTGAAGCTTTCTTT.

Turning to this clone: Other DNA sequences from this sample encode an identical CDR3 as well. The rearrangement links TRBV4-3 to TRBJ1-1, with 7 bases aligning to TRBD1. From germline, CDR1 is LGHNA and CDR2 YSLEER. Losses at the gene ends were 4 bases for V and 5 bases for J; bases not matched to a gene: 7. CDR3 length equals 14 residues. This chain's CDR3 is CASSPRQGGTEAFF. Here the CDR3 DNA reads TGCGCCAGCAGCCCTCGACAGGGTGGGACTGAAGCTTTCTTT.

CDR3 coding DNA: TGTGCCAGCAGCCCGGGGCGCATCGGGTGGAACACTGAAGCTTTCTTT. Encoded protein: CASSPGRIGWNTEAFF. The genes are TRBV7-8 and TRBJ1-1; D perhaps matches TRBD1 (5 bases). Germline V lookup: CDR1 SGHVS, CDR2 FQNEAQ. V lost 5 bases to trimming and J lost 1 base, with 17 bases between them. This CDR3 spans 16 amino acids. Full variable domain (remainder filled in from reference TRBV7-8 and TRBJ1-1): GAGVSQSPRYKVAKRGQDVALRCDPISGHVSLFWYQQALGQGPEFLTYFQNEAQLDKSGLPSDRFFAERPEGSVSTLKIQRTQQEDSAVYLCASSPGRIGWNTEAFFGQGTRLTVV.

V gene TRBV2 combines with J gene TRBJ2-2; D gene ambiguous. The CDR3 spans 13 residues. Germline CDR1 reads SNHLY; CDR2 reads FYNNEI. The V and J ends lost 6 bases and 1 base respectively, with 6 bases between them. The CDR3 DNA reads TGTGCCAGCAGCAGTGAGAACACCGGGGAGCTGTTTTTT. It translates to CASSSENTGELFF. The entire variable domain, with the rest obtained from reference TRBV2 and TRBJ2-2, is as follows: EPEVTQTPSHQVTQMGQEVILRCVPISNHLYFYWYRQILGQKVEFLVSFYNNEISEKSEIFDDQFSVERPDGSNFTLKIRSTKLEDSAMYFCASSSENTGELFFGEGSRLTVL.

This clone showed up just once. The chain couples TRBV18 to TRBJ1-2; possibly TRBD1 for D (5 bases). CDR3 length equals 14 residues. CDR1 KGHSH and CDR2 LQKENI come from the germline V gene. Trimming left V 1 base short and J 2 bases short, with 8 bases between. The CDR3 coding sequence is TGTGCCAGCTCACCACTTCAGGGAAACTATGGCTACACCTTC. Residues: CASSPLQGNYGYTF.

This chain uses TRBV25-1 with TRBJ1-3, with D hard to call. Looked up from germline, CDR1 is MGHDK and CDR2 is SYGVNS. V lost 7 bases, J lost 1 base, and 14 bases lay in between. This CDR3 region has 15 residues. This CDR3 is CASTNSGVSGNTIYF. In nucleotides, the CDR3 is TGTGCCAGCACCAACTCAGGAGTGTCTGGAAACACCATATATTTT.

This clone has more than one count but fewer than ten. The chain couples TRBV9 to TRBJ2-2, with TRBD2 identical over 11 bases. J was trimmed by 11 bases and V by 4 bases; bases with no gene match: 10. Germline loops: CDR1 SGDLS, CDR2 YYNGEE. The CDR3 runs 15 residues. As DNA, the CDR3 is TGTGCCAGCAGCTTGACTAGCGGGGACCTCCGAGAGCTGTTTTTT. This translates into CASSLTSGDLRELFF.

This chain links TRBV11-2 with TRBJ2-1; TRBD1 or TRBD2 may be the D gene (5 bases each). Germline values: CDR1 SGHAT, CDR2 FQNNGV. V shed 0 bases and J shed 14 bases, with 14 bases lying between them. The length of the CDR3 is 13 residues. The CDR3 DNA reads TGTGCCAGCAGCTTAGACGGGGCAGGGTTTAAGTTCTTC. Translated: CASSLDGAGFKFF.

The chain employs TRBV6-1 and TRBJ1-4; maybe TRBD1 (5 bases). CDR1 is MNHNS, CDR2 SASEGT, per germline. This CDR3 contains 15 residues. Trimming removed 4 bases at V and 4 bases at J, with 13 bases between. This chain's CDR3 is CASSVRVGLNEKLFF. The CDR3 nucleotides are TGTGCCAGCAGTGTCAGGGTAGGCCTTAATGAAAAACTGTTTTTT.

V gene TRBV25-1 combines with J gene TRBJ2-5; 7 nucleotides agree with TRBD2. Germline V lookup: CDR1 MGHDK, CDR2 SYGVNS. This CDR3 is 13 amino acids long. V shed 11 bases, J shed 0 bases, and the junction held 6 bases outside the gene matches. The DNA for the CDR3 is TGTGCCGCGGGGAGCGGGGACCAAGAGACCCAGTACTTC. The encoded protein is CAAGSGDQETQYF.

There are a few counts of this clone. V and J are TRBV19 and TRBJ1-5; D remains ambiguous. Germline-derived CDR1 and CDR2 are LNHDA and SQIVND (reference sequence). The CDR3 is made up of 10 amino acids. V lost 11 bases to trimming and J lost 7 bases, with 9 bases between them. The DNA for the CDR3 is TGTGCCGAACAAAGCCAGCCCCAGCATTTT. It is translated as CAEQSQPQHF. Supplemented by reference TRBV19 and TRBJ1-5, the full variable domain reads DGGITQSPKYLFRKEGQNVTLSCEQNLNHDAMYWYRQDPGQGLRLIYYSQIVNDFQKGDIAEGYSVSREKKESFPLTVTSAQKNPTAFYLCAEQSQPQHFGDGTRLSIL.

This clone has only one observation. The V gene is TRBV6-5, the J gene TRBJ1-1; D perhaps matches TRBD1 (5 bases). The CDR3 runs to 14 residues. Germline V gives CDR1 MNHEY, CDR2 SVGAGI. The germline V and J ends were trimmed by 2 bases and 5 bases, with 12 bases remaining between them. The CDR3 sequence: CASSYQGEGTEAFF. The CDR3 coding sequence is TGTGCCAGCAGTTACCAAGGGGAGGGGACTGAAGCTTTCTTT.

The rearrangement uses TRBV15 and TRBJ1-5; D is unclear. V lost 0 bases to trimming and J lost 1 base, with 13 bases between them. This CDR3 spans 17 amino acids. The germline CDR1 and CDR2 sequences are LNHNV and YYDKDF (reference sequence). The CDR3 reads CATSRDPGLTSNQPQHF. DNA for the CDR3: TGTGCCACCAGCAGAGACCCCGGACTCACCAGCAATCAGCCCCAGCATTTT. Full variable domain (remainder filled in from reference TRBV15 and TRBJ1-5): DAMVIQNPRYQVTQFGKPVTLSCSQTLNHNVMYWYQQKSSQAPKLLFHYYDKDFNNEADTPDNFQSRRPNTSFCFLDIRSPGLGDTAMYLCATSRDPGLTSNQPQHFGDGTRLSIL.

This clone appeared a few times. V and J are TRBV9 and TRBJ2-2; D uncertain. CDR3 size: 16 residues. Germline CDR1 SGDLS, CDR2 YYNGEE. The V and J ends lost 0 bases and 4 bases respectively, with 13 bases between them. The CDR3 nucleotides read TGTGCCAGCAGCGTAGGGGTGGGCGGTTCCACCGGGGAGCTGTTTTTT. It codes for CASSVGVGGSTGELFF.

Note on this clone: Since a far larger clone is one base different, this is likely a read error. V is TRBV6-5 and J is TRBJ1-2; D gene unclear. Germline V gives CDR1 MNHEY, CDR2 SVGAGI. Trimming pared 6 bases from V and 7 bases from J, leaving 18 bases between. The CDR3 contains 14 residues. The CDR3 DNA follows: TGTGCCAGCAGACACCCCGGGGAGAAGAGTGGCTACACCTTC. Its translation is CASRHPGEKSGYTF.

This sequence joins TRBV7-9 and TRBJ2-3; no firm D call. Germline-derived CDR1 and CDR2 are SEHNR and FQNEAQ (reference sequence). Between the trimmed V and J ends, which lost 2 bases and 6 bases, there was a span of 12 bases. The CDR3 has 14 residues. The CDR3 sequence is CASSLSGPRDTQYF. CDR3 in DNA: TGTGCCAGCAGCTTATCGGGTCCTCGGGATACGCAGTATTTT.

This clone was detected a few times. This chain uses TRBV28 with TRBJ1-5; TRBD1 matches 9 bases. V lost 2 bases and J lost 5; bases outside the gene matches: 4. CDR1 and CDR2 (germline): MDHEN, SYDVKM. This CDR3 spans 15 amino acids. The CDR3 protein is CASSLTDRGYQPQHF. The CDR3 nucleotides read TGTGCCAGCAGTTTAACCGACAGGGGGTATCAGCCCCAGCATTTT.

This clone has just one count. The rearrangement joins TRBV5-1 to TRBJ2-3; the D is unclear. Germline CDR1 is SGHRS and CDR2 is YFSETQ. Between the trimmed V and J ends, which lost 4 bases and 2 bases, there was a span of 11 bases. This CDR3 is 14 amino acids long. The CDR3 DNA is TGCGCCAGCAGCCCCGGGTCGCTCACAGATACGCAGTATTTT. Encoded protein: CASSPGSLTDTQYF.

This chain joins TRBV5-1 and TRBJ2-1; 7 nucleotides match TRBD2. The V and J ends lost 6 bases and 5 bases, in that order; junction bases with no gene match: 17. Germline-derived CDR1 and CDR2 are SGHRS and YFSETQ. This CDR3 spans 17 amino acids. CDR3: CASTPYGALAVNNEQFF. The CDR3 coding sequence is TGCGCCAGCACCCCTTATGGTGCGCTAGCGGTCAACAATGAGCAGTTCTTC.